Listed below are T cell receptor beta chains from one sample, sequenced in a study of early T cells in non-severe SARS-CoV-2 infection. Each CDR3 protein is one row after TCRdb ran MiXCR on the 5' RACE reads. The repertoire has tens of thousands of distinct CDR3 sequences, less than 6.5% of them found once; the top ten carry around 3.7%. Sequenced material: whole blood. The source is an adult who was a healthcare worker with PCR-confirmed SARS-CoV-2 infection or an uninfected control (not recorded which). The CDR3 runs from the conserved cysteine through the conserved F or W. The order of the fields is clone size, D gene, CDR3 length, J gene, V gene, CDR3 protein, CDR3 DNA. A D gene is named only where the DNA matches it firmly. A clone size is listed for some rows: how often the clone was seen (once, few, many), or a class if it is expanded.

>few|TRBD1|15|TRBJ2-3|TRBV6-4
CASSDTPGQRDTQYF
TGTGCCAGCAGTGACACCCCGGGACAGCGAGATACGCAGTATTTT
>many|.|14|TRBJ2-1|TRBV5-1
CASSTGGADLEQFF
TGCGCCAGCAGCACCGGCGGGGCCGATCTTGAGCAGTTCTTC
>.|.|14|TRBJ2-2|TRBV28
CASSRNSNTGELFF
TGTGCCAGCAGCCGGAACTCTAACACCGGGGAGCTGTTTTTT
>many|.|14|TRBJ2-3|TRBV11-2
CASSLGGGTDTQYF
TGTGCCAGCAGCTTAGGTGGTGGCACAGATACGCAGTATTTT
>few|TRBD1|14|TRBJ1-5|TRBV5-6
CASSLFRGDQPQHF
TGTGCCAGCAGCTTGTTCAGGGGGGATCAGCCCCAGCATTTT
>many|TRBD2|16|TRBJ2-1|TRBV20-1
CSARGGTGLAGNEQFF
TGCAGTGCTAGAGGCGGAACGGGACTAGCGGGCAATGAGCAGTTCTTC
>many|.|15|TRBJ2-1|TRBV7-2
CASSLGSEGYNEQFF
TGTGCCAGCAGCTTGGGTAGCGAAGGGTACAATGAGCAGTTCTTC
>medium-sized|TRBD2|19|TRBJ2-1|TRBV10-2
CASSDLPTRLAVNYNEQFF
TGCGCCAGCAGTGACCTACCCACAAGACTAGCGGTGAACTACAATGAGCAGTTCTTC
>many|.|14|TRBJ1-2|TRBV19
CASVRSGVVYGYTF
TGTGCCAGTGTTAGGTCGGGGGTCGTCTATGGCTACACCTTC
>many|TRBD2|17|TRBJ2-1|TRBV6-6
CASRPPTTSGRVSEQFF
TGTGCCAGCAGGCCCCCCACAACTAGCGGGAGAGTAAGTGAGCAGTTCTTC
>many|.|12|TRBJ1-2|TRBV20-1
CSATPGRYGYTF
TGCAGTGCTACCCCGGGGCGATATGGCTACACCTTC
>many|.|17|TRBJ1-3|TRBV7-2
CASSLSNNRGIGNTIYF
TGTGCCAGCAGCTTATCCAACAATAGGGGTATCGGAAACACCATATATTTT
>.|TRBD2|17|TRBJ2-2|TRBV7-8
CASSLSSGTSGTGELFF
TGTGCCAGCAGCTTATCCTCCGGGACTAGCGGCACCGGGGAGCTGTTTTTT
>many|TRBD2|14|TRBJ2-7|TRBV7-2
CASRLAGLSYEQYF
TGTGCCAGCAGACTAGCGGGGCTCTCCTACGAGCAGTACTTC
>many|.|14|TRBJ1-1|TRBV5-6
CASSSVGLNTEAFF
TGTGCCAGCAGCTCCGTGGGGTTGAACACTGAAGCTTTCTTT
>many|TRBD1|15|TRBJ1-1|TRBV28
CASSPRQGANTEAFF
TGTGCCAGCAGTCCTAGACAGGGAGCGAACACTGAAGCTTTCTTT
>few|.|12|TRBJ1-2|TRBV5-1
CASSLPGDGYTF
TGCGCCAGCAGCTTGCCAGGAGATGGCTACACCTTC
>.|.|12|TRBJ2-7|TRBV29-1
CSVQTNSYEQYF
TGCAGCGTCCAGACAAACTCCTACGAGCAGTACTTC
>many|TRBD1|13|TRBJ2-1|TRBV6-2/TRBV6-3
CASNLGTGNEQFF
TGTGCCAGCAATCTTGGGACAGGGAATGAGCAGTTCTTC
>many|.|12|TRBJ2-3|TRBV4-1
CASSQEEATQYF
TGCGCCAGCAGCCAAGAAGAGGCTACGCAGTATTTT
>.|TRBD2|16|TRBJ2-1|TRBV4-3
CASSQAGTSGSNEQFF
TGCGCCAGCAGCCAAGCCGGGACTAGCGGGAGCAATGAGCAGTTCTTC
>many|.|12|TRBJ2-7|TRBV6-2/TRBV6-3
CASSPPRLEQYF
TGTGCCAGCAGCCCCCCTCGGCTTGAGCAGTACTTC
>.|TRBD1|14|TRBJ2-5|TRBV5-1
CASSLGTAQETQYF
TGCGCCAGCAGCTTAGGGACAGCCCAAGAGACCCAGTACTTC